The present TCR beta chain was sequenced within a study of early T cells in non-severe SARS-CoV-2 infection. There are many counts of this clonotype. Germline V gives CDR1 SGHAT, CDR2 FQNNGV. Trimming took 3 bases from V and 6 from J, leaving 8 bases between them. This CDR3 has 12 amino acids. One entry per CDR3 protein results from TCRdb running MiXCR on the 5' RACE reads. The table shows tens of thousands of distinct CDR3 sequences, with 11% to 15% occurring only once. The gene calls are TRBV11-2 and TRBJ1-2; D may be TRBD1 (5 bases). This receptor was identified in an adult who was a healthcare worker with PCR-confirmed SARS-CoV-2 infection or an uninfected control (not recorded which). The sample taken for sequencing was whole blood. The CDR3 sequence: CASSLGGNGYTF. The CDR3 DNA sequence: TGTGCCAGCAGCTTGGGGGGGAATGGCTACACCTTC.